A selection of T cell receptor beta chains follows, all from one sample in a study of blood T cell repertoires in COVID-19. The assay was immunoSEQ multiplex PCR, and TCRdb's table has in-frame clones only and misses some. There are over 250,000 clones in the sample; roughly 90% occur only once, and around 13% lies in the top ten. The source material was peripheral blood. The receptors shown here come from a woman between 65 and 79 years old with COVID-19, enrolled during active disease. Each CDR3 is given with its conserved first and last residue.

v_call,j_call,cdr3_aa
TRBV4-2,TRBJ2-3,CASSQVLAGGQYF
TRBV9,TRBJ2-1,CASSAGTFNEQFF
TRBV2,TRBJ1-4,CASTWQGEEKLFF
TRBV24-1,TRBJ1-1,CATSDPGNTEAFF
TRBV11-2,TRBJ1-2,CASSRGLRNYGYTF
TRBV28,TRBJ1-1,CASSLASKGVNTEAFF
TRBV5-1,TRBJ1-2,CASSLQPITGQAYGYTF
TRBV7-2,TRBJ2-5,CASSRSGVISGETQYF
TRBV5-8,TRBJ1-3,CASRREQLGGNTIYF
TRBV4-1,TRBJ1-2,CASSPLPSGGARYGYTF
TRBV3-1/TRBV3-2,TRBJ2-3,CASSQGSGPDTQYF
TRBV28,TRBJ1-3,CASRRQDRVDGNTIYF
TRBV6-5,TRBJ2-7,CASSYSRPGSYEQYF